These 23 T cell receptor beta chains came from one sample sequenced in a study of OX40 agonist ivuxolimab in advanced cancers. Using immunoSEQ multiplex PCR, the repertoire was profiled, and TCRdb retains in-frame clones only, with some absent. The data show around 47,000 clones, about 80% seen once. The sequencing here drew on CD4+ or CD8+ T cells sorted from blood, taken in a trial of the OX40 agonist ivuxolimab. The receptor set was obtained from an adult with an advanced solid tumor such as melanoma, head and neck, liver or kidney cancer.

The J gene is TRBJ1-6, the V gene TRBV29-1; maybe TRBD1 (6 bases). This CDR3 spans 15 amino acids. Looked up from germline, CDR1 is SQVTM and CDR2 is ANQGSEA. Trimming removed 5 bases at V and 5 bases at J, with 16 bases between. Here the CDR3 reads CSVYLDGTNNSPLHF. DNA of the CDR3: TGCAGCGTTTACCTGGACGGGACAAATAATTCACCCCTCCACTTT. Based on the CDR3 plus reference TRBV29-1 and TRBJ1-6, the full variable domain is SAVISQKPSRDICQRGTSLTIQCQVDSQVTMMFWYRQQPGQSLTLIATANQGSEATYESGFVIDKFPISRPNLTFSTLTVSNMSPEDSSIYLCSVYLDGTNNSPLHFGNGTRLTVT.

This chain joins TRBV10-2 and TRBJ1-2, with D perhaps matching TRBD1 (5 bases). V shed 2 bases and J shed 4 bases, with 14 bases lying between them. The germline V gene has CDR1 WSHSY and CDR2 SAAADI. There are 15 residues in the CDR3. The DNA for the CDR3 is TGCGCCAGCAGTGAGACAGGCGATTCCCTCTATGGCTACACCTTC. This codes for CASSETGDSLYGYTF.

The chain employs TRBV7-9 and TRBJ1-2; D is undetermined. V lost 2 bases and J 6 bases, leaving 10 bases between the germline ends. Germline V gene lookup returns CDR1 SEHNR and CDR2 FQNEAQ (reference sequence). CDR3 length: 13 residues. CDR3 in DNA: TGTGCCAGCAGCTTAACCCCCCCAAATGGCTACACCTTC. It specifies CASSLTPPNGYTF.

V gene TRBV9 combines with J gene TRBJ2-7; D is perhaps TRBD2 (6 bases). The CDR3 contains 13 residues. The V gene's germline CDR1 is SGDLS and CDR2 YYNGEE. Trimming took 0 bases from V and 7 from J, leaving 11 bases between them. CDR3 amino acids: CASSVGRAGEQYF. CDR3 nucleotides: TGTGCCAGCAGCGTAGGTCGGGCGGGGGAGCAGTACTTC. Combining the CDR3 with reference TRBV9 and TRBJ2-7 gives the whole variable domain DSGVTQTPKHLITATGQRVTLRCSPRSGDLSVYWYQQSLDQGLQFLIQYYNGEERAKGNILERFSAQQFPDLHSELNLSSLELGDSALYFCASSVGRAGEQYFGPGTRLTVT.

The rearrangement uses TRBV28 and TRBJ1-2; D may be TRBD1 (6 bases). The ends were cut back, 5 bases at V and 3 bases at J, with 16 bases in the middle. The CDR3 consists of 15 residues. Germline V gives CDR1 MDHEN, CDR2 SYDVKM. As DNA, the CDR3 is TGTGCCAGCAGTCCCAAGGACAGTCTCCACTATGGCTACACCTTC. As protein: CASSPKDSLHYGYTF.

The chain couples TRBV5-4 to TRBJ1-1; TRBD1 agrees at 7 bases. Trimming removed 4 bases from V and 3 bases from J; junction bases left unmatched: 6. This CDR3 has 14 amino acids. In germline, CDR1 is SGHNT, CDR2 YYREEE (reference sequence). CDR3: CASSQGGLDTEAFF. The DNA for the CDR3 is TGTGCCAGCAGCCAGGGGGGCTTGGACACTGAAGCTTTCTTT.

This chain connects TRBV27 to TRBJ2-5; 7 bases align to TRBD1. CDR3 length: 16 residues. Trimming removed 5 bases from V and 1 base from J; junction bases left unmatched: 10. In germline, CDR1 is MNHEY, CDR2 SMNVEV (reference sequence). The CDR3 protein is CASSQGQPSTQETQYF. Here the CDR3 DNA reads TGTGCCAGCAGTCAGGGACAGCCCTCCACCCAAGAGACCCAGTACTTC.

V is TRBV18 and J is TRBJ2-1; TRBD2 aligns across 10 bases. The CDR3 covers 15 residues. The V gene end was trimmed by 6 bases and the J gene end by 2 bases; junction bases not matched to a gene: 4. Looked up from germline, CDR1 is KGHSH and CDR2 is LQKENI. The CDR3 sequence is CASSESGGAYNEQFF. DNA of the CDR3: TGTGCCAGCTCCGAAAGCGGGGGGGCCTACAATGAGCAGTTCTTC. Variable domain in full (rest from reference TRBV18 and TRBJ2-1): NAGVMQNPRHLVRRRGQEARLRCSPMKGHSHVYWYRQLPEEGLKFMVYLQKENIIDESGMPKERFSAEFPKEGPSILRIQQVVRGDSAAYFCASSESGGAYNEQFFGPGTRLTVL.

V usage is TRBV6-5 and J usage is TRBJ1-6, with 7 bases fitting TRBD1. Germline V gives CDR1 MNHEY, CDR2 SVGAGI. The V and J ends lost 5 bases and 9 bases, in that order; junction bases with no gene match: 10. The CDR3 is 15 amino acids. CDR3 protein: CASSTGELLGSPLHF. The CDR3 coding sequence is TGTGCCAGCAGTACAGGGGAGTTGTTGGGTTCACCCCTCCACTTT.

This clone was detected once. The chain combines TRBV5-4 with TRBJ2-1; the match to TRBD2 covers 11 bases. V shed 4 bases, J shed 1 base, and the junction held 7 bases outside the gene matches. The CDR3 has 17 residues. Germline-derived CDR1 and CDR2 are SGHNT and YYREEE (reference sequence). Here the CDR3 DNA reads TGTGCCAGCAGCGTATCCGGGACTAGCGGTTCCTACAATGAGCAGTTCTTC. Translating it yields CASSVSGTSGSYNEQFF.

This clone came up once. The chain couples TRBV13 to TRBJ1-3, with D perhaps matching TRBD1 (5 bases). This CDR3 contains 18 residues. Germline V lookup: CDR1 PRHDT, CDR2 FYEKMQ (reference sequence). The germline V and J ends were trimmed by 5 bases and 4 bases, with 24 bases remaining between them. The CDR3 protein is CASSRSNLGTGSGNTIYF. CDR3 in DNA: TGTGCCAGCAGCCGGAGCAACCTTGGCACAGGATCCGGAAACACCATATATTTT. The whole variable domain, filled in from reference TRBV13 and TRBJ1-3, reads AAGVIQSPRHLIKEKRETATLKCYPIPRHDTVYWYQQGPGQDPQFLISFYEKMQSDKGSIPDRFSAQQFSDYHSELNMSSLELGDSALYFCASSRSNLGTGSGNTIYFGEGSWLTVV.

The chain recombines TRBV11-2 with TRBJ1-5; D is unresolved. Trimming stripped 5 bases from V and 6 bases from J, with 11 bases between. The length of the CDR3 is 13 residues. Germline CDR1 reads SGHAT; CDR2 reads FQNNGV. The CDR3 DNA sequence: TGTGCCAGCAGCCACAAAGAGAGTCAGCCCCAGCATTTT. As protein: CASSHKESQPQHF.

J is TRBJ1-5 and V is TRBV19; a weak D match, TRBD1 (6 bases). Germline CDR1 reads LNHDA; CDR2 reads SQIVND (reference sequence). This CDR3 has 20 residues. Trimming pared 7 bases from V and 0 bases from J, leaving 28 bases between. CDR3 nucleotide sequence: TGTGCCAGTACCTCTTATAAAGGGGGGTTAAGGGACCTTAGCAATCAGCCCCAGCATTTT. This gives the protein CASTSYKGGLRDLSNQPQHF.

The chain links TRBV5-6 to TRBJ2-7, with 8 bases fitting TRBD1. V was pared by 4 bases and J by 6 bases, with 3 bases of the junction left unmatched. In germline, CDR1 is SGHDT, CDR2 YYEEEE. This CDR3 contains 12 residues. The CDR3 loop reads CASSTGQGEQYF. DNA of the CDR3: TGTGCCAGCAGCACAGGACAGGGCGAGCAGTACTTC. The entire variable domain, with the rest obtained from reference TRBV5-6 and TRBJ2-7, is as follows: DAGVTQSPTHLIKTRGQQVTLRCSPKSGHDTVSWYQQALGQGPQFIFQYYEEEERQRGNFPDRFSGHQFPNYSSELNVNALLLGDSALYLCASSTGQGEQYFGPGTRLTVT.

This chain connects TRBV5-1 to TRBJ2-3, with 13 nucleotides matching TRBD2. Germline V gene data show CDR1 as SGHRS and CDR2 as YFSETQ. The CDR3 has 17 amino acids. V shed 4 bases, J shed 4 bases, and the junction held 9 bases outside the gene matches. In DNA form, the CDR3 reads TGCGCCAGCAGCCGGACCACTAGCGGGAGGGCCGCAGATACGCAGTATTTT. Its protein product is CASSRTTSGRAADTQYF.

This chain links TRBV5-4 with TRBJ2-2; D is uncertain. The CDR3 runs to 12 residues. V was cut by 0 bases and J by 3 bases, with 0 bases left in between. Germline CDR1 is SGHNT and CDR2 is YYREEE (reference sequence). In DNA form, the CDR3 reads TGTGCCAGCAGCTTGGACACCGGGGAGCTGTTTTTT. Its protein product is CASSLDTGELFF.

This clone was detected only a few times. The gene calls are TRBV5-1 and TRBJ2-7; maybe TRBD1 (6 bases). Germline V gene sequence: CDR1 SGHRS, CDR2 YFSETQ. This CDR3 has 14 amino acids. V lost 0 bases and J lost 2, with 9 bases in between. The CDR3 is CASSLGWGPYEQYF. As DNA, the CDR3 is TGCGCCAGCAGCTTGGGGTGGGGGCCCTACGAGCAGTACTTC.

V gene TRBV6-1 combines with J gene TRBJ2-5, with D unresolved. The V end lost 5 bases, the J end lost 1 base, and 11 bases lay between the germline ends. Germline V gene data show CDR1 as MNHNS and CDR2 as SASEGT. The CDR3 loop spans 14 amino acids. The CDR3 DNA is TGTGCCAGCAGTCTTGGACGGCCCCAAGAGACCCAGTACTTC. It is translated as CASSLGRPQETQYF.

The V gene is TRBV5-1, the J gene TRBJ2-7; 8 bases are a match to TRBD2. Unmatched junction bases numbered 13, after V lost 4 bases and J lost 4 bases. The CDR3 is 16 amino acids. Germline CDR1 and CDR2: SGHRS and YFSETQ. CDR3 region: CASSLRVGAGEYEQYF. CDR3 coding DNA: TGCGCCAGCAGCCTGCGAGTGGGAGCGGGAGAGTACGAGCAGTACTTC.

This chain links TRBV29-1 with TRBJ1-3; TRBD1 might be the D (5 bases). Trimming pared 0 bases from V and 2 bases from J, leaving 14 bases between. This CDR3 spans 16 amino acids. Germline V gene lookup returns CDR1 SQVTM and CDR2 ANQGSEA. CDR3 coding DNA: TGCAGCGTTGAAGACTCCAAGGGGTTCGCTGGAAACACCATATATTTT. Its translation is CSVEDSKGFAGNTIYF.

The V and J genes are TRBV27 and TRBJ2-1, with 8 bases that match TRBD2. The ends lost 6 bases at V and 2 bases at J; junction bases unmatched: 0. Germline-derived CDR1 and CDR2 are MNHEY and SMNVEV (reference sequence). The CDR3 runs to 13 residues. The DNA for the CDR3 is TGTGCCAGCAGGACTAGCGCCTACAATGAGCAGTTCTTC. It translates to CASRTSAYNEQFF.

Written as DNA, the CDR3 is TGCGCCAGCAGCTTGGGGGGCTCAGGGAAAACTGAAGCTTTCTTT. It is translated as CASSLGGSGKTEAFF. The rearrangement links TRBV5-1 to TRBJ1-1, with a possible D match to TRBD1 (5 bases). The germline V gene encodes CDR1 SGHRS and CDR2 YFSETQ. Trimming shortened V by 0 bases and J by 5 bases, and 14 bases separated the two germline ends. The CDR3 loop spans 15 amino acids.

The genes are TRBV15 and TRBJ2-5, with TRBD1 matching over 7 bases. The germline V gene has CDR1 LNHNV and CDR2 YYDKDF (reference sequence). The CDR3 has 17 residues. J lost 1 base, V lost 1 base, and 9 bases had no gene match. This CDR3 reads CATSRVRDSQTQETQYF. CDR3 DNA: TGTGCCACCAGCAGAGTCCGGGACAGCCAAACCCAAGAGACCCAGTACTTC.